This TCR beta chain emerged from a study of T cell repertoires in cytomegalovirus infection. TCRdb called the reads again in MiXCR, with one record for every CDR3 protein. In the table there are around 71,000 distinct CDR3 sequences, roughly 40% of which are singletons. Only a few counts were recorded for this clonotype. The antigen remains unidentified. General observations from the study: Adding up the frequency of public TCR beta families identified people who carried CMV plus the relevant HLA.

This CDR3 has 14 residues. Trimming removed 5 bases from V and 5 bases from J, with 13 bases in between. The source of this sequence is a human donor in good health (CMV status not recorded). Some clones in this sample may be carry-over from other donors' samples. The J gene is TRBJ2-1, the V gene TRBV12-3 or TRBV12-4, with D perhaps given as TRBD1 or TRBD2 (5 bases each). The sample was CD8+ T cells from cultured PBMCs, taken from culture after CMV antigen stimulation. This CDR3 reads CASSLTGPNNEQFF. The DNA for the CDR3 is TGTGCCAGCAGTCTGACGGGACCCAACAATGAGCAGTTCTTC.